This T cell receptor beta chain originates from a study of CD8 T cells in Susac syndrome. After extraction with the RNeasy kit, 0.5 to 1 ug of the RNA was reverse transcribed using random hexamers. From the immunoSEQ multiplex PCR reads, TCRdb called clonotypes with MiXCR, one entry per CDR3 protein. The table has 90,000 to 150,000 distinct CDR3 sequences, about 95% seen once. The germline CDR1 and CDR2 sequences are SGHNT and YENEEA. With V trimmed by 3 bases and J by 4 bases, 3 bases remained unmatched. This CDR3 comprises 14 residues. Sequences were obtained from CD4+ T cells from PBMCs. The sequence was collected from a human donor in good health. The J gene is TRBJ2-5, the V gene TRBV11-3; TRBD1 matches at 9 bases. CDR3 in DNA: TGTGCCAGCAGCTTCCAGGGACAGGGAGAGACCCAGTACTTC. Its translation is CASSFQGQGETQYF.